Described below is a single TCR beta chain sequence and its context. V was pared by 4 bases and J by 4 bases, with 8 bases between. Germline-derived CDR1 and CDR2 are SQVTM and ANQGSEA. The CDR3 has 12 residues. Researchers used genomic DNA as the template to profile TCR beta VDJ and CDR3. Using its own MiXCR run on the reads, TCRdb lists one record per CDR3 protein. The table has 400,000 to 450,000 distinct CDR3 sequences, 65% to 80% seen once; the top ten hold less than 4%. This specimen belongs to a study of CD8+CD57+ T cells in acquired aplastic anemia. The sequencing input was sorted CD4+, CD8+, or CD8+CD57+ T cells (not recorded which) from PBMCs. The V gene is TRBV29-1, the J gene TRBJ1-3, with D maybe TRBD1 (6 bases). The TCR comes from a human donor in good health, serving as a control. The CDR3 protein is CSVGGTGNTIYF. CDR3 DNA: TGCAGCGTTGGGGGGACAGGAAACACCATATATTTT. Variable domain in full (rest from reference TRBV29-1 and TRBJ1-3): SAVISQKPSRDICQRGTSLTIQCQVDSQVTMMFWYRQQPGQSLTLIATANQGSEATYESGFVIDKFPISRPNLTFSTLTVSNMSPEDSSIYLCSVGGTGNTIYFGEGSWLTVV.